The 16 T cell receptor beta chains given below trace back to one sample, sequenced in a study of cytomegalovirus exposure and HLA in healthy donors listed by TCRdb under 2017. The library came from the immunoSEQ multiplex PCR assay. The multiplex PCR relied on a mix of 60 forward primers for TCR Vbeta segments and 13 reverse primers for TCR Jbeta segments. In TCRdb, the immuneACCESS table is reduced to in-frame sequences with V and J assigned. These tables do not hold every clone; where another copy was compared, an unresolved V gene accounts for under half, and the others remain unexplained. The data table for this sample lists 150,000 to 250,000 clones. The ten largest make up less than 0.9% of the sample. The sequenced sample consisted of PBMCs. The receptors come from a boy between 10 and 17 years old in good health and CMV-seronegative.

The CDR3 nucleotides are TGTGCCTCAAAGGAGCAGGGGGCTAACGGGGAGCTGTTTTTT. Encoded protein: CASKEQGANGELFF. This chain uses TRBV30 with TRBJ2-2; 8 positions match TRBD1. After removal of 7 bases from V and 7 bases from J, the junction contained 11 bases not matched to a gene. The CDR3 is 14 residues long. The V gene's germline CDR1 is GTSNPN and CDR2 SVGIG (reference sequence). Using reference TRBV30 and TRBJ2-2 for the parts outside the CDR3, the full variable domain is SQTIHQWPATLVQPVGSPLSLECTVEGTSNPNLYWYRQAAGRGLQLLFYSVGIGQISSEVPQNLSASRPQDRQFILSSKKLLLSDSGFYLCASKEQGANGELFFGEGSRLTVL.

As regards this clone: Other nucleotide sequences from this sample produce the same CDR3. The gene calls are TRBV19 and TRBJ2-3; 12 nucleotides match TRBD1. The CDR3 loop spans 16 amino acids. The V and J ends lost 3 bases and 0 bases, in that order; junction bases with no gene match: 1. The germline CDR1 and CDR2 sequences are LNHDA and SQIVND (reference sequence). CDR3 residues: CASSIGTGGSTDTQYF. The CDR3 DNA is TGTGCCAGTAGTATCGGGACAGGGGGCAGCACAGATACGCAGTATTTT.

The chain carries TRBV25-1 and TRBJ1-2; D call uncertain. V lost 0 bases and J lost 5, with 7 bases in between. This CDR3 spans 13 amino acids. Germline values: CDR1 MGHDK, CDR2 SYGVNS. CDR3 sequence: CASSEYSGYGYTF. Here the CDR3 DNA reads TGTGCCAGCAGTGAATACTCCGGGTATGGCTACACCTTC.

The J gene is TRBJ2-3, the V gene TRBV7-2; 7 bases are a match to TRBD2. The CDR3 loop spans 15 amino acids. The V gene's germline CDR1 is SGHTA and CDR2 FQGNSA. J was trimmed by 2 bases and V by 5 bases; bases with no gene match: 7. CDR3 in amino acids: CASSPSGAFTDTQYF. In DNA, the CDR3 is TGTGCCAGCAGCCCCAGCGGGGCTTTCACAGATACGCAGTATTTT.

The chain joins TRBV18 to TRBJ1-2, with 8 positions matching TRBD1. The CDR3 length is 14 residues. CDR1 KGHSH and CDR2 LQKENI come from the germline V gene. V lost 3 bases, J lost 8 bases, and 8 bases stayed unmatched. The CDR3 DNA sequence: TGTGCCAGCTCACCCGGACAGGGTGGCAACGGCTACACCTTC. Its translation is CASSPGQGGNGYTF.

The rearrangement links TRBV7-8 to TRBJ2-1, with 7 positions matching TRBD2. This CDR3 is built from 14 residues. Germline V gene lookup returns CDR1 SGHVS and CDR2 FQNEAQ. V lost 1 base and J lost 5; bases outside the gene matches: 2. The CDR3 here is CASSLGDYNNEQFF. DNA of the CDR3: TGTGCCAGCAGCTTAGGGGACTATAACAATGAGCAGTTCTTC.

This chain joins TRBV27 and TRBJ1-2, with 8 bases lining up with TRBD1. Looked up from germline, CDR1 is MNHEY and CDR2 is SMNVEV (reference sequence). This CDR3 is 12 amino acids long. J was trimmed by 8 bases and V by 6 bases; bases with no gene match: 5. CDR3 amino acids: CASRGQAGGYTF. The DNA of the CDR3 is TGTGCCAGCAGGGGACAGGCGGGCGGCTACACCTTC.

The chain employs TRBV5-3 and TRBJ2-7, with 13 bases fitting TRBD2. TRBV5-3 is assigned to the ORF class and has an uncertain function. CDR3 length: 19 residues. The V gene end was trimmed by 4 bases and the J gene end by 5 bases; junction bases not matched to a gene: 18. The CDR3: CARSQETRQLAGGRNEQYF. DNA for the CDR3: TGTGCCAGAAGCCAAGAGACGAGACAACTAGCGGGGGGGCGAAACGAGCAGTACTTC.

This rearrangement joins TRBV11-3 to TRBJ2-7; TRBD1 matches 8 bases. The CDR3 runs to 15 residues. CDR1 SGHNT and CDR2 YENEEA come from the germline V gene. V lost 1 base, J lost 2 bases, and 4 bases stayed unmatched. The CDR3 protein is CASSLAGTGTYEQYF. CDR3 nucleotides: TGTGCCAGCAGCTTAGCCGGGACAGGAACCTACGAGCAGTACTTC.

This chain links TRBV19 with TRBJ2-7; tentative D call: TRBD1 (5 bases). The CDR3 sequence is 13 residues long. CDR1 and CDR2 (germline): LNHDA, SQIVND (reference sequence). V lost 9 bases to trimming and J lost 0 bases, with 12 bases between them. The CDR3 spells CASGHSSSYEQYF. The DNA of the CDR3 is TGTGCCAGCGGACATTCTAGCTCCTACGAGCAGTACTTC.

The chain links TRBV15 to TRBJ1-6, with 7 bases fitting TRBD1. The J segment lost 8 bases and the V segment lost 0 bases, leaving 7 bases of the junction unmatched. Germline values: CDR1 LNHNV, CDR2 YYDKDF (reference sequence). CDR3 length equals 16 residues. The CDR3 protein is CATSRETQGLDSPLHF. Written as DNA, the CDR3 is TGTGCCACCAGCAGAGAAACACAGGGGTTGGATTCACCCCTCCACTTT.

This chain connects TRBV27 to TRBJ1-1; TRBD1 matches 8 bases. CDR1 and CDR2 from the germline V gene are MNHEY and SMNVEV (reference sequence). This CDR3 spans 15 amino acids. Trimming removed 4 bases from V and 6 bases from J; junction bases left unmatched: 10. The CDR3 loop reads CASSWQGAFKAEAFF. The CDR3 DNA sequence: TGTGCCAGCAGTTGGCAGGGGGCGTTTAAGGCTGAAGCTTTCTTT.

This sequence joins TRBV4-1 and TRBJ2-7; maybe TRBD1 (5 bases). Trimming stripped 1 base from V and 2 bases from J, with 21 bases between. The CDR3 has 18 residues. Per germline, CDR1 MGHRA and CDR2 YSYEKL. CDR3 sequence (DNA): TGCGCCAGCAGCCAAGTTGTAATAGGGGCTAGTGGCGCCTACGAGCAGTACTTC. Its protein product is CASSQVVIGASGAYEQYF.

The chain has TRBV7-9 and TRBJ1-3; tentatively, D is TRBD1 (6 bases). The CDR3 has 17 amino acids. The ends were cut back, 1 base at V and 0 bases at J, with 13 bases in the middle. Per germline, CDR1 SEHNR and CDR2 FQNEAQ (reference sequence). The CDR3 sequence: CASSLELGHLSGNTIYF. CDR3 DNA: TGTGCCAGCAGCTTAGAATTGGGACACCTCTCTGGAAACACCATATATTTT. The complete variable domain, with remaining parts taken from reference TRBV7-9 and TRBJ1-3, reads DTGVSQNPRHKITKRGQNVTFRCDPISEHNRLYWYRQTLGQGPEFLTYFQNEAQLEKSRLLSDRFSAERPKGSFSTLEIQRTEQGDSAMYLCASSLELGHLSGNTIYFGEGSWLTVV.

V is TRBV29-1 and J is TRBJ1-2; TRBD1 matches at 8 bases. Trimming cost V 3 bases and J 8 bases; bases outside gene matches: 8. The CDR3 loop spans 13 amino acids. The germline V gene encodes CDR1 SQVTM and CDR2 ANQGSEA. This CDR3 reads CSVEEQGAWGYTF. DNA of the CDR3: TGCAGCGTTGAGGAGCAGGGGGCTTGGGGCTACACCTTC. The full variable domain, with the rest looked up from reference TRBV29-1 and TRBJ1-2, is SAVISQKPSRDICQRGTSLTIQCQVDSQVTMMFWYRQQPGQSLTLIATANQGSEATYESGFVIDKFPISRPNLTFSTLTVSNMSPEDSSIYLCSVEEQGAWGYTFGSGTRLTVV.

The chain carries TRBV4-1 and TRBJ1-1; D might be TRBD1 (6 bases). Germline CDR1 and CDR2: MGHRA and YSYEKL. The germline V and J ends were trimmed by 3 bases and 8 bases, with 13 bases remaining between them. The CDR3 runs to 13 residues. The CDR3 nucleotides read TGCGCCAGCAGCCACCACAGGGCGGCGGAAGCTTTCTTT. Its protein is CASSHHRAAEAFF.